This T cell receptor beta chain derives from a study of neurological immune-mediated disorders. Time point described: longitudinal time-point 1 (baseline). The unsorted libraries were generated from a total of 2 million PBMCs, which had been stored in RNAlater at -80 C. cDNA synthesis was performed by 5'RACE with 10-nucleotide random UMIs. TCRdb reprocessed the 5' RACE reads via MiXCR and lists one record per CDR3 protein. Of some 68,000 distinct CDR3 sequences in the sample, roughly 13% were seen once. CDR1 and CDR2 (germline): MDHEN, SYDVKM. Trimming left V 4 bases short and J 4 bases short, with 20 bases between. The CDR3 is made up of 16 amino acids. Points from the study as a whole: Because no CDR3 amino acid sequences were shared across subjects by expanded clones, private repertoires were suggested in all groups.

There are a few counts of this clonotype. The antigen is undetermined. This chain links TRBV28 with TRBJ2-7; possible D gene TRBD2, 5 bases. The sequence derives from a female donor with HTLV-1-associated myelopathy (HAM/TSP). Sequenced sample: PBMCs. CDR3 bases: TGTGCCAGCAGTTCACCTAGTAGCGCAAATAAATACGAGCAGTACTTC. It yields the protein CASSSPSSANKYEQYF.